This T cell receptor (beta chain) was identified in a study of blood T cell repertoires in COVID-19. This clone was seen only a few times. Some clones are missing from TCRdb's copy, which holds only in-frame ones; the method was immunoSEQ multiplex PCR. The data contain 390,000 or so clones, 86% of them seen just once; the ten biggest clones take up 1.4%. The ends were cut back, 0 bases at V and 2 bases at J, with 7 bases in the middle. This CDR3 spans 14 amino acids. Germline V gene sequence: CDR1 LGHDT, CDR2 YNNKEL (reference sequence). Sequencing was done on a sample of peripheral blood. The receptor was derived from a woman in her 30s with active or convalescent COVID-19. The chain joins TRBV3-1 (or the pseudogene TRBV3-2) to TRBJ1-1; D is ambiguous. Written as DNA, the CDR3 is TGTGCCAGCAGCCAAGAGCAGCGCAACACTGAAGCTTTCTTT. Translation gives CASSQEQRNTEAFF.